The T cell receptor beta chain described here comes from a study of cytomegalovirus exposure and HLA in healthy donors. Concerning this clone itself: Its specificity is not known.

The study's findings and limits: Most observed TCR sequences were rare, whereas some public TCRs were detected in many donors.

It was with 60 Vbeta and 13 Jbeta primers that the PCR ran. Assay: immunoSEQ multiplex PCR; the TCRdb copy retains only in-frame clones and omits some. The table lists around 91,000 clones, approximately 84% of them singletons, with approximately 2.1% in the top ten. The CDR3 sequence is 16 residues long. Germline V gene lookup returns CDR1 MNHEY and CDR2 SMNVEV (reference sequence). V dropped 6 bases and J dropped 0 bases, with 18 bases sitting between them. The chain is built from TRBV27 and TRBJ2-7; D perhaps matches TRBD1 (6 bases). The TCR was taken from a man aged 18 to 30 in good health and CMV-seronegative. Sequencing used PBMCs. CDR3 sequence reads: CASSLTGIRLSYEQYF. CDR3 in DNA: TGTGCCAGCAGCCTAACAGGGATACGTCTCTCCTACGAGCAGTACTTC.